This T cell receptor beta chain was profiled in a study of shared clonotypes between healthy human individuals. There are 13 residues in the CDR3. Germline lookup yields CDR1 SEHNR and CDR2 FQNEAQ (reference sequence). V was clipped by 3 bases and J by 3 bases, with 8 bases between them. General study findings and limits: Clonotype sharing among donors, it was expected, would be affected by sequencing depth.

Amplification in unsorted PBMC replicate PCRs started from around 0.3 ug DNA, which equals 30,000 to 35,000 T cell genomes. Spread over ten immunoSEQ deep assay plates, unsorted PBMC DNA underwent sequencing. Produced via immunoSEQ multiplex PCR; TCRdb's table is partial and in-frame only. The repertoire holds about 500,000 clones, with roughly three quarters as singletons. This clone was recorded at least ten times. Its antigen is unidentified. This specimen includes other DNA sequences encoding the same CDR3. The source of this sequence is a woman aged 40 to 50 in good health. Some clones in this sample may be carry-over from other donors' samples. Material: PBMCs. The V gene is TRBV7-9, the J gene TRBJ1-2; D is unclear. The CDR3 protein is CASSLGFDYGYTF. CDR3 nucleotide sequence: TGTGCCAGCAGCTTGGGGTTCGACTATGGCTACACCTTC.